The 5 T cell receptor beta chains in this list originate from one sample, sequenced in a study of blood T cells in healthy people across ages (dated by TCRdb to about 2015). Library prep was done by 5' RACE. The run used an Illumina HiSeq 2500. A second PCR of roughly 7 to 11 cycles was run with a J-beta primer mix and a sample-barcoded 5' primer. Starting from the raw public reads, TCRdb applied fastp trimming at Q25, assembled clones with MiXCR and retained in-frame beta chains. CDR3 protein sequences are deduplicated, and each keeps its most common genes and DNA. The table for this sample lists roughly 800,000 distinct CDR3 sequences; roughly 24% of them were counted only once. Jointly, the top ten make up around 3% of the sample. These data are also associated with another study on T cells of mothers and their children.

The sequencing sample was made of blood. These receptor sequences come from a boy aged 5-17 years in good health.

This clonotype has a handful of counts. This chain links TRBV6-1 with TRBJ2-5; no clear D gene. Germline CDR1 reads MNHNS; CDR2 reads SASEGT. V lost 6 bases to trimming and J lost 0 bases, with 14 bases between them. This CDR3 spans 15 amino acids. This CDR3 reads CASRLTPQYQETQYF. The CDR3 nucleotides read TGTGCCAGCAGACTAACTCCCCAGTACCAAGAGACCCAGTACTTC.

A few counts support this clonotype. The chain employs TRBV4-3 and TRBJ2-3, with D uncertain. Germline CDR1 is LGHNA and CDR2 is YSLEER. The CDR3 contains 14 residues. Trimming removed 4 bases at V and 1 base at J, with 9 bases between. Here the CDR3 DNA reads TGCGCCAGCAGCCCTGTTTTGGGCACAGATACGCAGTATTTT. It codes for CASSPVLGTDTQYF.

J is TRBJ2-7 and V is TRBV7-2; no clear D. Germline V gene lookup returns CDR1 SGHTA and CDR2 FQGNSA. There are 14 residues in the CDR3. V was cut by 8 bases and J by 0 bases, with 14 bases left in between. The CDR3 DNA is TGTGCCAGCCGCCCGGACGGTCTCTCCTACGAGCAGTACTTC. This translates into CASRPDGLSYEQYF.

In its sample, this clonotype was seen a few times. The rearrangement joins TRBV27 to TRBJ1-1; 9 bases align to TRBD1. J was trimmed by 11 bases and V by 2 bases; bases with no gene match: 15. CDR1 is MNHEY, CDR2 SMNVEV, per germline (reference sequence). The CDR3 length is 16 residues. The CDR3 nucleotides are TGTGCCAGCAGTTTAACGGTGCCAGGACAGGGGAGCTATGCTTTCTTT. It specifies CASSLTVPGQGSYAFF.

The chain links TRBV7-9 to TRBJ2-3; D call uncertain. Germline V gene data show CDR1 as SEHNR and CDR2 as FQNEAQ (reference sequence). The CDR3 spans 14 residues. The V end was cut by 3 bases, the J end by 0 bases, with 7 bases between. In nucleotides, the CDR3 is TGTGCCAGCAGCTTCAGTCTCAGCACAGATACGCAGTATTTT. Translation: CASSFSLSTDTQYF.